These T cell receptor beta chains were read from a single sample in a study of T cells after yellow fever vaccination. Using its own MiXCR run on the 5' RACE reads, TCRdb lists one record per CDR3 protein. The sample contains some 300,000 distinct CDR3 sequences, around 8.6% of which appear only once. The sequenced sample was CD4+ T cells sorted from PBMCs, obtained 5 days after the yellow fever booster vaccination. The receptors here all came from a man between 18 and 29 years old who received the YFV17D yellow fever vaccine. CDR3s include the opening cysteine and the closing phenylalanine or tryptophan. The D gene is left open where the match is weak. Clone size is stated in some rows and not others, as once, few, many or a class when expanded.

CDR3 DNA: TGTGCCACCAGCAGAGAGATGCAGGGGACAGATACGCAGTATTTT
CDR3 protein: CATSREMQGTDTQYF
clone size: NA
J gene: TRBJ2-3
V gene: TRBV15
D gene: NA

CDR3 DNA: TGTGCCAGCAGTCATACTAGCCTCCTGCAGTTCTTC
CDR3 protein: CASSHTSLLQFF
clone size: few
J gene: TRBJ2-1
V gene: TRBV7-2
D gene: NA

CDR3 DNA: TGCGCCAGCAGTCAACCCAATCCGGGACAGGGGGCCTATGGCTACACCTTC
CDR3 protein: CASSQPNPGQGAYGYTF
clone size: NA
J gene: TRBJ1-2
V gene: TRBV23-1
D gene: TRBD1

CDR3 DNA: TGTGCCAGCTCACCACAAAACAGAGCTCTAATGAACACTGAAGCTTTCTTT
CDR3 protein: CASSPQNRALMNTEAFF
clone size: NA
J gene: TRBJ1-1
V gene: TRBV18
D gene: NA

CDR3 DNA: TGTGCCAGCAGGGACAGGGGGCTCTACGAGCAGTACTTC
CDR3 protein: CASRDRGLYEQYF
clone size: NA
J gene: TRBJ2-7
V gene: TRBV12-3/TRBV12-4
D gene: TRBD1

CDR3 DNA: TGCGCCAGCAGCTGGGGGACAGACCCGGACACCGGGGAGCTGTTTTTT
CDR3 protein: CASSWGTDPDTGELFF
clone size: few
J gene: TRBJ2-2
V gene: TRBV5-1
D gene: TRBD1

CDR3 DNA: TGTGCCAGCAGCTCCCCGGGACTAGCGATCAATGAGCAGTTCTTC
CDR3 protein: CASSSPGLAINEQFF
clone size: few
J gene: TRBJ2-1
V gene: TRBV5-4
D gene: TRBD2

CDR3 DNA: TGCAGTGCTAGGCTCGGGCCCAGCCCATACAATGAGCAGTTCTTC
CDR3 protein: CSARLGPSPYNEQFF
clone size: few
J gene: TRBJ2-1
V gene: TRBV20-1
D gene: NA

CDR3 DNA: TGCGCCAGCAGCTTGTGGACTAGCGGCTCTGGGGCCAACGTCCTGACTTTC
CDR3 protein: CASSLWTSGSGANVLTF
clone size: NA
J gene: TRBJ2-6
V gene: TRBV5-1
D gene: TRBD2

CDR3 DNA: TGTGCCAGCAGCCCCCCCTGGGGAGGAGGAGGAGATACGCAGTATTTT
CDR3 protein: CASSPPWGGGGDTQYF
clone size: NA
J gene: TRBJ2-3
V gene: TRBV3-1
D gene: NA

CDR3 DNA: TGTGCCAGCAGCCAAGATTTCGGGAAACCTGAAGCTTTCTTT
CDR3 protein: CASSQDFGKPEAFF
clone size: few
J gene: TRBJ1-1
V gene: TRBV4-2
D gene: NA

CDR3 DNA: TGCGCCAGCAGCCAAGAGGGGGGGGGTGTGGGGCGCAAGACGCAGTATTTT
CDR3 protein: CASSQEGGGVGRKTQYF
clone size: few
J gene: TRBJ2-3
V gene: TRBV4-1
D gene: TRBD2

CDR3 DNA: TGTGCCAGCTCACCCACAGGGGAAATACTCCACTTT
CDR3 protein: CASSPTGEILHF
clone size: few
J gene: TRBJ1-6
V gene: TRBV18
D gene: TRBD1

CDR3 DNA: TGTGCCAGCAGTGAAGCGGTCGGAACAGATACGCAGTATTTT
CDR3 protein: CASSEAVGTDTQYF
clone size: NA
J gene: TRBJ2-3
V gene: TRBV2
D gene: NA

CDR3 DNA: TGCGCCAGCAGCTCGGAGAACAATGAGCAGTTCTTC
CDR3 protein: CASSSENNEQFF
clone size: few
J gene: TRBJ2-1
V gene: TRBV5-1
D gene: NA

CDR3 DNA: TGCGCCAGCAGCTTGGCCGGACTAGTAAAAGAGACCCAGTACTTC
CDR3 protein: CASSLAGLVKETQYF
clone size: NA
J gene: TRBJ2-5
V gene: TRBV5-1
D gene: TRBD2

CDR3 DNA: TGTGCCAGCAGCTCCATGGGGGGGGCTGAAGCTTTCTTT
CDR3 protein: CASSSMGGAEAFF
clone size: few
J gene: TRBJ1-1
V gene: TRBV5-6
D gene: NA

CDR3 DNA: TGTGCCAGCAGTTTGGGGACTCCCGAGGGGCAGTACTTC
CDR3 protein: CASSLGTPEGQYF
clone size: few
J gene: TRBJ2-7
V gene: TRBV12-3/TRBV12-4
D gene: NA

CDR3 DNA: TGTGCCAGCAGTTATTTTAGGGGGAGCCAGCCCCAGCATTTT
CDR3 protein: CASSYFRGSQPQHF
clone size: NA
J gene: TRBJ1-5
V gene: TRBV6-5
D gene: NA

CDR3 DNA: TGTGCCAGCAGCCCCGGGGGGGCCGCGAATGAGCAGTTCTTC
CDR3 protein: CASSPGGAANEQFF
clone size: few
J gene: TRBJ2-1
V gene: TRBV5-5
D gene: TRBD2

CDR3 DNA: TGTGCCAGCGCCCTTTCTATCGAGCGGGGGGGCACAGATACGCAGTATTTT
CDR3 protein: CASALSIERGGTDTQYF
clone size: few
J gene: TRBJ2-3
V gene: TRBV12-3/TRBV12-4
D gene: TRBD2

CDR3 DNA: TGTGCCAGCAGCTTATGGGTGACCACTGAAGCTTTCTTT
CDR3 protein: CASSLWVTTEAFF
clone size: few
J gene: TRBJ1-1
V gene: TRBV7-2
D gene: NA

CDR3 DNA: TGCGCCAGCGGGGGAGGAGCAGGAGATACGCAGTATTTT
CDR3 protein: CASGGGAGDTQYF
clone size: NA
J gene: TRBJ2-3
V gene: TRBV5-1
D gene: NA

CDR3 DNA: TGTGCCAGTACAGGGGATTCCGGAGGCTACACCTTC
CDR3 protein: CASTGDSGGYTF
clone size: few
J gene: TRBJ1-2
V gene: TRBV6-2/TRBV6-3
D gene: TRBD1

CDR3 DNA: TGTGCCAGCAGTCTACAGGACGTAAACACTGAAGCTTTCTTT
CDR3 protein: CASSLQDVNTEAFF
clone size: NA
J gene: TRBJ1-1
V gene: TRBV21-1
D gene: NA

CDR3 DNA: TGCGCCAGCAGCTTGGTAGGGGTCCAGGAGCAGTTCTTC
CDR3 protein: CASSLVGVQEQFF
clone size: NA
J gene: TRBJ2-1
V gene: TRBV5-1
D gene: NA

CDR3 DNA: TGCGCCAGCAGCTTGGACAGGATCTCTGGGGCCAACGTCCTGACTTTC
CDR3 protein: CASSLDRISGANVLTF
clone size: few
J gene: TRBJ2-6
V gene: TRBV5-1
D gene: NA

CDR3 DNA: TGTGCCAGCAGCTTGGTACACCCCCAAGAGACCCAGTACTTC
CDR3 protein: CASSLVHPQETQYF
clone size: many
J gene: TRBJ2-5
V gene: TRBV5-5
D gene: NA

CDR3 DNA: TGTGCCAGCAAAGGACTAGCCACAGATACGCAGTATTTT
CDR3 protein: CASKGLATDTQYF
clone size: NA
J gene: TRBJ2-3
V gene: TRBV7-9
D gene: TRBD2

CDR3 DNA: TGTGCCTGGAGTGTCGGGTTGACGAACACTGAAGCTTTCTTT
CDR3 protein: CAWSVGLTNTEAFF
clone size: NA
J gene: TRBJ1-1
V gene: TRBV30
D gene: NA

CDR3 DNA: TGTGCCAGCAGTCGGACAGTGAATGAAAAACTGTTTTTT
CDR3 protein: CASSRTVNEKLFF
clone size: NA
J gene: TRBJ1-4
V gene: TRBV6-5
D gene: NA

CDR3 DNA: TGTGCCAGCAGCGGGACAGTAGACGAAAAACTGTTTTTT
CDR3 protein: CASSGTVDEKLFF
clone size: few
J gene: TRBJ1-4
V gene: TRBV4-2
D gene: TRBD1

CDR3 DNA: TGTGCCAGCAGCCAAGAGCTCTGGTCGACAGGGAGCTCCTACGAGCAGTACTTC
CDR3 protein: CASSQELWSTGSSYEQYF
clone size: many
J gene: TRBJ2-7
V gene: TRBV4-2
D gene: TRBD1

CDR3 DNA: TGTGCCAGTACCCTAACATCAAGCGCCGGGGAGCTGTTTTTT
CDR3 protein: CASTLTSSAGELFF
clone size: few
J gene: TRBJ2-2
V gene: TRBV3-1
D gene: NA

CDR3 DNA: TGTGCCAGCAGTTACTCGGGACCGCCCCAAAACATTCAGTACTTC
CDR3 protein: CASSYSGPPQNIQYF
clone size: many
J gene: TRBJ2-4
V gene: TRBV6-6
D gene: NA

CDR3 DNA: TGTGCCAGCAGCCCCAGGGGTGAAAAACTGTTTTTT
CDR3 protein: CASSPRGEKLFF
clone size: NA
J gene: TRBJ1-4
V gene: TRBV3-1
D gene: NA

CDR3 DNA: TGTGCCAGCTCACCACCTCCGGGACCAGAGTTCTTC
CDR3 protein: CASSPPPGPEFF
clone size: many
J gene: TRBJ2-1
V gene: TRBV18
D gene: NA

CDR3 DNA: TGCGCCAGCAGCCAAGCCCGGGGCACCAGGGGCGAAAAACTGTTTTTT
CDR3 protein: CASSQARGTRGEKLFF
clone size: few
J gene: TRBJ1-4
V gene: TRBV4-1
D gene: NA

CDR3 DNA: TGTGCCAGCAGCCACGGGACAGGGGATCAGCCCCAGCATTTT
CDR3 protein: CASSHGTGDQPQHF
clone size: NA
J gene: TRBJ1-5
V gene: TRBV7-8
D gene: TRBD1

CDR3 DNA: TGCAGTGCTATTGGGGCGAGCAATCAGCCCCAGCATTTT
CDR3 protein: CSAIGASNQPQHF
clone size: many
J gene: TRBJ1-5
V gene: TRBV20-1
D gene: NA

CDR3 DNA: TGTGCCAGCAGCAAAAAAAAAGATACTAGCGGGGTCCAAGAGACCCAGTACTTC
CDR3 protein: CASSKKKDTSGVQETQYF
clone size: many
J gene: TRBJ2-5
V gene: TRBV5-4
D gene: TRBD2

CDR3 DNA: TGTGCCAGCAGTTCCTCCGGGACAGGGGCCTTGGTAGGGGAAAAACTGTTTTTT
CDR3 protein: CASSSSGTGALVGEKLFF
clone size: many
J gene: TRBJ1-4
V gene: TRBV6-5
D gene: TRBD1

CDR3 DNA: TGCGCCAGCAGCTTGGAGACTAGCCCCTACGAGCAGTACTTC
CDR3 protein: CASSLETSPYEQYF
clone size: many
J gene: TRBJ2-7
V gene: TRBV5-1
D gene: TRBD2

CDR3 DNA: TGTGCCAGCAGCCCTTCCTGGGGGGAGACCCAGTACTTC
CDR3 protein: CASSPSWGETQYF
clone size: many
J gene: TRBJ2-5
V gene: TRBV7-9
D gene: NA

CDR3 DNA: TGTGCCATCAGTGGGACAGGGATCGGGGATACGCAGTATTTT
CDR3 protein: CAISGTGIGDTQYF
clone size: NA
J gene: TRBJ2-3
V gene: TRBV10-3
D gene: TRBD1

CDR3 DNA: TGTGCCAGCTCATCCGGGACAGGGGGCGCCTACGAGCAGTACTTC
CDR3 protein: CASSSGTGGAYEQYF
clone size: few
J gene: TRBJ2-7
V gene: TRBV18
D gene: TRBD1

CDR3 DNA: TGCGCCAGCAGCTCGGGGACTAGCGGGGGGCAAGAGACCCAGTACTTC
CDR3 protein: CASSSGTSGGQETQYF
clone size: many
J gene: TRBJ2-5
V gene: TRBV5-1
D gene: TRBD2

CDR3 DNA: TGTGCTAGTGGTTTTCCGCGGGTCGGCGAGCAGTACTTC
CDR3 protein: CASGFPRVGEQYF
clone size: NA
J gene: TRBJ2-7
V gene: TRBV12-5
D gene: NA

CDR3 DNA: TGTGCCAGCTCACCACAGGACGGACAAGAGACCCAGTACTTC
CDR3 protein: CASSPQDGQETQYF
clone size: NA
J gene: TRBJ2-5
V gene: TRBV18
D gene: NA

CDR3 DNA: TGTGCCAGCAGTCAGCAAAGACTACAGGGGACCCCGACTTTCTTT
CDR3 protein: CASSQQRLQGTPTFF
clone size: few
J gene: TRBJ1-1
V gene: TRBV12-3/TRBV12-4
D gene: TRBD1

CDR3 DNA: TGCAGTGCTAGGACGTATAGCAATCAGCCCCAGCATTTT
CDR3 protein: CSARTYSNQPQHF
clone size: many
J gene: TRBJ1-5
V gene: TRBV20-1
D gene: NA